This record covers a single T cell receptor (beta chain). Study processing details: Researchers report that nucleated cell counts were estimated from reference gene primer amplification. Libraries were prepared by immunoSEQ multiplex PCR; TCRdb keeps only in-frame clonotypes and omits some of them. V and J calls and clone size are those listed in that table; D and trimming were worked out from the DNA. The sample contains over 100,000 clones, around 87% of which appear only once. V was clipped by 6 bases and J by 4 bases; unmatched bases: 6. The CDR3 extends over 16 amino acids. CDR1 and CDR2 from the germline V gene are KGHSH and LQKENI. This sample stems from a study of blood T cell repertoires in COVID-19. Looking at the study overall: Samples came from the United States, Italy and Spain, spanning acute and convalescent COVID-19. In each case, the material was cDNA or gDNA derived from T cells, B-cell-depleted T cells, or PBMCs.

This TCR was sampled from a woman between 50 and 59 years old with COVID-19, enrolled during active disease. Sequenced sample: peripheral blood. This sequence joins TRBV18 and TRBJ1-4; 12 positions match TRBD1. CDR3 sequence: CASSDGTGGNNEKLFF. The CDR3 DNA reads TGTGCCAGCTCGGACGGGACAGGGGGCAATAATGAAAAACTGTTTTTT.